The clone carrying this TCR beta chain was counted many times. What it binds is not known. A quantitative 5'-RACE method, one with molecular barcodes, was used to make TCR beta libraries. TCRdb called the 5' RACE reads again in MiXCR, with one record for every CDR3 protein. The sample holds some 250,000 distinct CDR3 sequences; about 24% are singletons and the top ten take 0.61%. This entry belongs to a study of CD8 T cells in ankylosing spondylitis. Whole-study findings and limits: Disease-linked clones bore a CD8+ phenotype, appearing relatively rarely in peripheral blood. Under 10 highly homologous variants formed a TCR beta motif that appeared characteristic of ankylosing spondylitis blood.

Trimming removed 3 bases from V and 11 bases from J, with 17 bases in between. There are 14 residues in the CDR3. The sequence was collected from a male donor with ankylosing spondylitis or in good health (not recorded which). The specimen was blood, either unsorted or a sorted T cell fraction (not recorded which). The chain combines TRBV12-3 or TRBV12-4 with TRBJ1-5; no clear D gene. CDR3 nucleotide sequence: TGTGCCAGCAGTTTCGTGCTCCCAGTATTGACCCAGCATTTT. Protein sequence: CASSFVLPVLTQHF.